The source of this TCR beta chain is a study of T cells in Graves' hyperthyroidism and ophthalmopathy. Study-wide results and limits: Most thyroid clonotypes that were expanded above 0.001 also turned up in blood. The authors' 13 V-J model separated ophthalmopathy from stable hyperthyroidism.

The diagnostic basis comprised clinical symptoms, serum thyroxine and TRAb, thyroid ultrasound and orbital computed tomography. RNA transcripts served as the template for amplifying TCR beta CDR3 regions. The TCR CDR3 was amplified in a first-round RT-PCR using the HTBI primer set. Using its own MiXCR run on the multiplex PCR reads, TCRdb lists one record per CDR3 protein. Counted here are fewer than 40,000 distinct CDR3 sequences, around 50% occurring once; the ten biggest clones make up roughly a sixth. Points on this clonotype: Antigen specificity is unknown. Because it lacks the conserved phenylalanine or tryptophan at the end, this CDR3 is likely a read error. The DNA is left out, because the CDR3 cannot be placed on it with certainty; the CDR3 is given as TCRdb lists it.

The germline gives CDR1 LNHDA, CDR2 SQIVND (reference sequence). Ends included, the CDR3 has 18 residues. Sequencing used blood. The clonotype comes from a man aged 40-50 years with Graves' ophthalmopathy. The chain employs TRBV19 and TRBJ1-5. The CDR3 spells CASSIEGSRGVSNQPQLS.